This TCR beta chain was obtained from a study of blood T cell repertoires in COVID-19 (dated by TCRdb to 2020 to 2022). For the wider study: Samples from collaborators originated in the United States, Italy and Spain and spanned both the acute and convalescent phases of COVID-19. The prospective study material was composed of cDNA or gDNA derived from T cells, B-cell-depleted T cells, or PBMCs. Subjects who had been exposed to COVID-19, were actively infected with it, or had recovered from it provided the deeply sampled blood TCRbeta repertoires that made up the dataset. The repertoires were made available in a free public database intended to serve as a resource for research on the immune response to SARS-CoV-2. Samples came from the ongoing ImmuneRACE study (first 160 participants) plus 1,254 subjects from 6 global collaborators. Nearly every sample came with metadata listing a de-identified subject ID, COVID-19 status, age in years and sex. Where available, HLA class I and class II types were taken from metadata supplied by the sample provider and were not determined by assay-based typing.

For CDR1 and CDR2, the germline V gene lists SGHRS and YFSETQ. From its cysteine to its phenylalanine, the CDR3 spans 17 amino acids. Of the read, only the CDR3 DNA is kept; its 51 bases are in frame from base 1. The germline ends are 18 bases apart after V is trimmed by 2 bases and J by 3 bases. In the prospective study, participants were roughly 18 to 95 years old, resided in under 30 geographic areas of the United States, and were enrolled through a virtual design. Cohort assignment in the prospective study relied on participant-reported clinical history from a screening survey and a study questionnaire. Recovered participants in ImmuneRACE Cohort 3 were defined by two consecutive negative NP/OP PCR tests, clearance by a healthcare professional, or resolution of symptoms. In the prospective study, mobile phlebotomists collected whole blood, serum and a nasopharyngeal or oropharyngeal swab from each participant. Additional blood draws and questionnaires over an approximately 2-month period could optionally be provided by prospective study participants. Before DNA extraction, prospective study blood samples were shipped either frozen or at room temperature.

What the authors observed across the whole study: The quantity of clinical and demographic metadata differed by source and by participant and was supplied without curation.

This clone was recorded once. Its antigen is unknown. The record has no base qualities; no much larger clone is one base away. The immunoSEQ Assay, a bias-controlled multiplex PCR, was used to amplify TCRbeta CDR3 regions from genomic DNA. Concerning the study's data processing: Nucleated cell counts per sample were estimated from amplification of reference gene primers within the assay. To quantify the absolute abundance of each unique TCRbeta CDR3 rearrangement, sequence reads were collapsed and filtered. Productive Simpson clonality was computed per sample as the square root of Simpson's diversity index over productive rearrangements. In its TCRdb copy, this immuneACCESS table keeps in-frame sequences only and misses some clones. Where compared with another copy, unresolved V genes explain less than half of these, and the others have no known cause. V and J calls and clone size are those listed in that table; D and trimming were worked out from the DNA. This sample lists a few hundred thousand clones; roughly nine tenths were detected once. Around 1% of the sample goes to the ten largest clones.

The TCR sequence derives from a man younger than 30 who had recovered from COVID-19. The sequenced sample consisted of PBMCs or T cells enriched from blood (not recorded which). Recombination linked TRBV5-1 to TRBJ2-1, with a weak D call of TRBD1 (6 bases match). The DNA reads TGCGCCAGCAGCTTCCCGACAGACGAGACAGGCTACAATGAGCAGTTCTTC. Translated, this is CASSFPTDETGYNEQFF.